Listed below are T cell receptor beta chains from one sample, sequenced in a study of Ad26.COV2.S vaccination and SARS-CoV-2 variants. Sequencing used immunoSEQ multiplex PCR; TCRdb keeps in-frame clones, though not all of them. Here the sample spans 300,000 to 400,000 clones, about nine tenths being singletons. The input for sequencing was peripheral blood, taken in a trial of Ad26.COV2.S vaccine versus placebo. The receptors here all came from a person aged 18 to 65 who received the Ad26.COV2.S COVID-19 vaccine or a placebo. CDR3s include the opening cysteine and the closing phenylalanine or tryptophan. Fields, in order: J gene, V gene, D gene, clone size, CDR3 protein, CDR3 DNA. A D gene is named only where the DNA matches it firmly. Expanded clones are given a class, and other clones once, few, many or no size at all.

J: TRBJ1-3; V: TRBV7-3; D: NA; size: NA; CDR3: CASSAGVSGNTIYF; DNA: TGTGCCAGCAGCGCAGGGGTATCCGGAAACACCATATATTTT
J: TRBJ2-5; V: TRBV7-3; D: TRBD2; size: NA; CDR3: CASSPMTGGRSQYF; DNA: TGTGCCAGCAGCCCCATGACGGGAGGGCGGTCCCAGTACTTC
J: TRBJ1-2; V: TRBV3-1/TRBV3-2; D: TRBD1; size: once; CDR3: CASSRDRGLGGYTF; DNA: TGTGCCAGCAGCCGGGACAGGGGTTTAGGTGGCTACACCTTC
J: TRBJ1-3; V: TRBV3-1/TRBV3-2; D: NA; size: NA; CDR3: CASSQGVTTGNTIYF; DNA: TGTGCCAGCAGCCAAGGGGTTACAACTGGAAACACCATATATTTT
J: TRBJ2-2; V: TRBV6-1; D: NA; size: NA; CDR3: CASSARGGANTGELFF; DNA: TGTGCCAGCAGTGCCCGGGGCGGGGCGAACACCGGGGAGCTGTTTTTT
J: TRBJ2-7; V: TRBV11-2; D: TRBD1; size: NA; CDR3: CASSPRPPGQGVEQYF; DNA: TGTGCCAGCAGCCCGCGCCCCCCGGGACAGGGAGTAGAGCAGTACTTC
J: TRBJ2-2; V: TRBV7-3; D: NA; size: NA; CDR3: CATGLGAGNTGELFF; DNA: TGTGCCACCGGCCTGGGGGCCGGAAACACCGGGGAGCTGTTTTTT
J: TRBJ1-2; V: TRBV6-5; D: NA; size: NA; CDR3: CASTSGVSSGYTF; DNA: TGTGCCAGCACGTCAGGGGTATCTTCTGGCTACACCTTC
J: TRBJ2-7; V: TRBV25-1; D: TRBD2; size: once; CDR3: CASSVGTSVHEQYF; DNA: TGTGCCAGCAGTGTCGGGACTAGCGTACACGAGCAGTACTTC
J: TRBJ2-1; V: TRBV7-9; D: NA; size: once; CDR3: CASSLGQNNEQFF; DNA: TGTGCCAGCAGCTTAGGGCAGAACAATGAGCAGTTCTTC
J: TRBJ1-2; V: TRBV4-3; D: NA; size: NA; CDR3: CASSQDVRAYGYTF; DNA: TGCGCCAGCAGCCAAGATGTCAGGGCCTATGGCTACACCTTC
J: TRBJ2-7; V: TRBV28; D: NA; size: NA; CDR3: CASSLSASYEQYF; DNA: TGTGCCAGCAGTTTATCGGCCTCCTACGAGCAGTACTTC
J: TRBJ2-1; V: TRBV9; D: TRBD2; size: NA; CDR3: CASSPEGLAYNEQFF; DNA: TGTGCCAGCAGCCCCGAAGGACTAGCTTACAATGAGCAGTTCTTC
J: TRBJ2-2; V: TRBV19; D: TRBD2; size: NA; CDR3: CASHSGRGDTGELFF; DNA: TGTGCCAGCCATAGCGGGAGAGGAGACACCGGGGAGCTGTTTTTT
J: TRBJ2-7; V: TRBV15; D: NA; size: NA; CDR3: CATSSKPQLSVQYF; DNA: TGTGCCACCAGCAGTAAGCCGCAGCTCTCTGTGCAGTACTTC
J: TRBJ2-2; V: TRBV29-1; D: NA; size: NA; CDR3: CSVETGVGGTGELFF; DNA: TGCAGCGTTGAGACAGGCGTCGGGGGCACCGGGGAGCTGTTTTTT
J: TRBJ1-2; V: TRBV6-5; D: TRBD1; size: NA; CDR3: CASYPIQGGRGYTF; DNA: TGTGCCTCTTACCCCATACAGGGGGGCCGTGGCTACACCTTC
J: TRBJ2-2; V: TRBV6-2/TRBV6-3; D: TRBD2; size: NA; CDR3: CASSRLAGGPAGELFF; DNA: TGTGCCAGCAGCCGACTAGCGGGAGGGCCTGCCGGGGAGCTGTTTTTT
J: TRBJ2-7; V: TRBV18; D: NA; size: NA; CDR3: CASSPHRTSARPGSSYEQYF; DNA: TGTGCCAGCTCACCCCACAGAACATCCGCTCGGCCAGGGAGTAGCTACGAGCAGTACTTC
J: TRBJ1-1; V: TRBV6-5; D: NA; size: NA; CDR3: CATIRSPGGAFF; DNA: TGTGCCACCATCCGGAGCCCAGGCGGAGCTTTCTTT
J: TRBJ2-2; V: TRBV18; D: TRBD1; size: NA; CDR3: CASSPDRATGELFF; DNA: TGTGCCAGCTCACCGGACAGGGCCACCGGGGAGCTGTTTTTT
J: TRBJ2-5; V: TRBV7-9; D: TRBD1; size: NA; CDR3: CASSLGGGWYF; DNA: TGTGCCAGCAGCTTAGGAGGGGGCTGGTACTTC
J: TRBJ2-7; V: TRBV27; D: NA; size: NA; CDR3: CASSPGAGAYEQYF; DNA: TGTGCCAGCAGTCCCGGGGCAGGCGCCTACGAGCAGTACTTC
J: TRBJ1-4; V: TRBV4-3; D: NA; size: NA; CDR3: CASSHLQGESEKLFF; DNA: TGCGCCAGCAGCCATCTACAGGGAGAGAGTGAAAAACTGTTTTTT
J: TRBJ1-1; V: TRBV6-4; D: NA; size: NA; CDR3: CASSEGSETEAFF; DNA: TGTGCCAGCAGTGAAGGATCGGAGACTGAAGCTTTCTTT
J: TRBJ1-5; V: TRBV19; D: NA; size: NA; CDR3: CASSSTGSGQPQHF; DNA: TGTGCCAGTAGTAGTACAGGGTCGGGGCAGCCCCAGCATTTT
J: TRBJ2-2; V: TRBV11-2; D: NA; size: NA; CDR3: CASSPVSTGELFF; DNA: TGTGCCAGCAGCCCCGTTTCAACCGGGGAGCTGTTTTTT
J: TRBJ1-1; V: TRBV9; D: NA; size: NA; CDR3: CASSGSSWGTEAFF; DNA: TGTGCCAGCAGCGGGTCATCCTGGGGCACTGAAGCTTTCTTT
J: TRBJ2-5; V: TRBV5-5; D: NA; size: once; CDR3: CASSPWPQETQYF; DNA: TGTGCCAGCAGCCCCTGGCCCCAAGAGACCCAGTACTTC
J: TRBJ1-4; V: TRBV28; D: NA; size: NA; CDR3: CASSDEPFATNEKLFF; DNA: TGTGCCAGCAGTGATGAGCCGTTTGCAACTAATGAAAAACTGTTTTTT
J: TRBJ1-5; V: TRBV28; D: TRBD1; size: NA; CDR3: CASSLFITFTGGRMANQPQHF; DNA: TGTGCCAGCAGTTTGTTCATTACTTTTACAGGGGGCCGTATGGCAAATCAGCCCCAGCATTTT
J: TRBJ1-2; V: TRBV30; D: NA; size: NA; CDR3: CAWSVQKSNYGYTF; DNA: TGTGCCTGGAGTGTACAGAAGTCCAACTATGGCTACACCTTC
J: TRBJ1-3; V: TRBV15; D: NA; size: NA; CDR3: CATSRVREISGNTIYF; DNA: TGTGCCACCAGCAGAGTTAGAGAAATCTCTGGAAACACCATATATTTT
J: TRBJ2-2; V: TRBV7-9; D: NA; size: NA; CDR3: CASSYGGGGELFF; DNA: TGTGCCAGCAGCTATGGGGGCGGCGGGGAGCTGTTTTTT
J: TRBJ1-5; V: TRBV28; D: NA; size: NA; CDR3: CASNKQGWTNQPQHF; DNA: TGTGCCAGCAACAAACAGGGTTGGACCAATCAGCCCCAGCATTTT
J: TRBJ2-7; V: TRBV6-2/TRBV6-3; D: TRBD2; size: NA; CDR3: CASSNLRRRDSGGRAAYEQYF; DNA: TGTGCCAGCAGTAACCTAAGAAGGCGGGACTCGGGCGGGAGGGCCGCTTACGAGCAGTACTTC
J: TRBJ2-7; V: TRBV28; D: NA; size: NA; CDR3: CAAVGTRTYEQYF; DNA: TGTGCCGCGGTGGGGACAAGAACCTACGAGCAGTACTTC
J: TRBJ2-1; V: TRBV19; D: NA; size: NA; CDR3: CASSIYTPSSYNEQFF; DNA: TGTGCCAGTAGCATATATACCCCTAGCTCCTACAATGAGCAGTTCTTC
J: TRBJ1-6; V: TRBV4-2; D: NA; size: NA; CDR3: CASSQDWGGNSPLHF; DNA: TGTGCCAGCAGCCAAGATTGGGGGGGTAATTCACCCCTCCACTTT
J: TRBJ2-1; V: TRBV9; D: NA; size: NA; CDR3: CASSVVDSSYNEQFF; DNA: TGTGCCAGCAGCGTAGTAGATAGCTCCTACAATGAGCAGTTCTTC
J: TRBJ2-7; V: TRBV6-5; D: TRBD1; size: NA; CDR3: CASRQGMGEQYF; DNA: TGTGCCAGCCGACAGGGTATGGGCGAGCAGTACTTC
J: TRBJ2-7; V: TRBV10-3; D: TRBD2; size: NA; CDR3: CAISLTSGSLEQYF; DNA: TGTGCCATCAGCCTGACTAGCGGGAGTCTCGAGCAGTACTTC
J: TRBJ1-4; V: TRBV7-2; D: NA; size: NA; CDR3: CASSFTARLNEKLFF; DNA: TGTGCCAGCAGCTTTACGGCACGGCTGAATGAAAAACTGTTTTTT
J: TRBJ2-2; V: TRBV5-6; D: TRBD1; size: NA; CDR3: CASSELTGLNTGELFF; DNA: TGTGCCAGCAGCGAATTGACAGGGCTGAACACCGGGGAGCTGTTTTTT
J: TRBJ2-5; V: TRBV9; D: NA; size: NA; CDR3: CASSVAPGAAAGQETQYF; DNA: TGTGCCAGCAGCGTAGCTCCAGGAGCGGCCGCGGGCCAAGAGACCCAGTACTTC
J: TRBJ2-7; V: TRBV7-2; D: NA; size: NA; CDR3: CASSLESPTGTFTYEQYF; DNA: TGTGCCAGCAGCTTAGAGTCTCCGACGGGGACCTTTACTTACGAGCAGTACTTC
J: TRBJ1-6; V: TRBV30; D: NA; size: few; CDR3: CAWSVQRVRSYNSPLHF; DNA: TGTGCCTGGAGTGTACAGCGGGTTAGGTCCTATAATTCACCCCTCCACTTT
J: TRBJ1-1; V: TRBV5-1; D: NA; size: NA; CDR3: CASSSTGGPSEAFF; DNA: TGCGCCAGCAGCTCAACCGGAGGACCGTCTGAAGCTTTCTTT
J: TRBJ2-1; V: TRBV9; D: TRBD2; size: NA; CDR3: CASGGLAGTYNEQFF; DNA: TGTGCCAGCGGCGGGTTAGCGGGGACTTACAATGAGCAGTTCTTC
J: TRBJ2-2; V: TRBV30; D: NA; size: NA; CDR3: CAWSMLNTGELFF; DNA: TGTGCCTGGAGTATGCTAAACACCGGGGAGCTGTTTTTT
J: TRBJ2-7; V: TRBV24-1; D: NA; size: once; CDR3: CATSDSSDSSEQYF; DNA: TGTGCCACCAGTGATTCATCAGACAGCTCCGAGCAGTACTTC
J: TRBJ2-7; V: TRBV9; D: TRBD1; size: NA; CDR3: CASSVGGTGSSYEQYF; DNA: TGTGCCAGCAGCGTAGGGGGGACAGGGAGCTCCTACGAGCAGTACTTC
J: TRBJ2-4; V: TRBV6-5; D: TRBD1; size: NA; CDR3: CASSYDRGSKNIQYF; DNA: TGTGCCAGCAGTTACGACAGGGGATCCAAAAACATTCAGTACTTC
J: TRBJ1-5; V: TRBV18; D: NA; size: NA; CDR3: CASSIEGSNQPQHF; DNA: TGTGCCAGCTCGATCGAGGGAAGCAATCAGCCCCAGCATTTT
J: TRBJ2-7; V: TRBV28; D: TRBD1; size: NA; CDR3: CAIFTQGAVEQYF; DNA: TGTGCCATCTTCACACAGGGGGCGGTGGAGCAGTACTTC
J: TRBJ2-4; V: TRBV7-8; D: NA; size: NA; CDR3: CASSLAGLRGIQYF; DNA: TGTGCCAGCAGCTTAGCCGGGCTCAGGGGCATTCAGTACTTC
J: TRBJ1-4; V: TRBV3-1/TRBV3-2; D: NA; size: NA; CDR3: CASSQVTATNEKLFF; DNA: TGTGCCAGCAGCCAAGTTACAGCAACTAATGAAAAACTGTTTTTT
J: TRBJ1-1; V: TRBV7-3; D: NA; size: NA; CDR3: CASSFQANTEAFF; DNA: TGTGCCAGCAGCTTCCAGGCAAACACTGAAGCTTTCTTT
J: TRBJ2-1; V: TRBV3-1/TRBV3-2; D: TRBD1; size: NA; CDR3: CASSRGEGAIYEQFF; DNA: TGTGCCAGCAGTCGCGGAGAGGGGGCTATCTATGAGCAGTTCTTC